The subject of this entry is one T cell receptor beta chain. What antigen it recognizes has not been identified. This likely comes from a read error, as the CDR3 has no conserved phenylalanine or tryptophan at its end. No DNA is shown, since the ends of the CDR3 on it are uncertain; the CDR3 is the one TCRdb lists. This specimen belongs to a study of T-cell memory formation after mild COVID-19 (dated by TCRdb to the early 2020s). For the study in its entirety: Most TCR sequence clusters were specific to one of the two donors. Two young, previously healthy adult volunteers, one female and one male, were included in the cohort. In a couple of donors, T-cell clones that expanded and contracted after mild COVID-19 were tracked by sequencing TCRalpha and TCRbeta repertoires over time.

Paper-wide results and their limitations: Clones contracting from day 15 to 85 had balanced CD4/CD8 phenotypes, while a second wave expanding from day 15 to 37 was biased towards CD4+. Contracting CD4+ clones were found mainly in CM and EM memory subsets, while CD8+ clones were enriched in EMRA. The study included only a couple of mild cases, and larger cohorts that include severe cases with pre-infection samples were judged to be necessary. SARS-CoV-2 specificity was not confirmed for the second-wave clones peaking on day 37. Some responding clones were detected in pre-infection memory, suggesting pre-existing cross-reactive memory T cells joined the SARS-CoV-2 response.

PBMCs were isolated by Ficoll-Paque density gradient centrifugation. From its first to its last residue, the CDR3 has 13 amino acids. The germline V gene yields MGHRA for CDR1 and YSYEKL for CDR2. The run used an Illumina NovaSeq 6000. TCRalpha and TCRbeta cDNA libraries were constructed by 5'RACE with constant-segment primers, with sample barcodes and unique molecular identifiers being introduced. Trizol reagent was used to extract RNA from every sample. Amplification of the libraries took two PCR steps, and the second step added a second sample barcode plus Illumina TruSeq adapters. Sequencing of libraries was performed on an Illumina NovaSeq with 2 x 150 bp paired-end reads. The authors' pipeline ran thus. Reads were demultiplexed and collapsed into UMI-guided consensus sequences with migec v1.2.7. Using mixcr v2.1.11, UMI consensuses were aligned to TRA and TRB V and J templates and then assembled into clonotypes. A clonotype was counted as expanded or contracted only if both edgeR and NoisET called the change significant, with noise models trained on biological replicates. edgeR calls used a false discovery rate-adjusted p below 0.01 and a log2 fold-change threshold of 1. As an exploratory analysis of dynamics, PCA with hierarchical clustering was applied to max-normalized trajectories of the 1000 most abundant clonotypes. The CD4 or CD8 phenotype of responding clones was assigned using the separately sequenced CD4+ and CD8+ repertoires. TCRdb reran the public reads through fastp at Q25 and MiXCR, keeping productive beta chains. Rows merge per CDR3 protein into single entries with the most common DNA and genes. The V and J calls, along with clone size, are taken from TCRdb and not from the paper's own processing. The sample data list under 60,000 distinct CDR3 sequences, and around 9.7% of these were observed just once. The leading ten clones occupy roughly 12% of the sample.

Sequenced material: PBMCs or a T cell subset sorted from them (not recorded which). The sequence joins TRBV4-1 to TRBJ1-1; the DNA was not compared with TRBD1, the D call given in the table. The clonotype comes from an adult woman who had mild COVID-19 (a few samples of this study predate the infection). The sample titles of this study are shuffled in the database, so cell type and time point are left out; the donor was told from shared clones. The CDR3 sequence is CASSQVGRGTGLL.